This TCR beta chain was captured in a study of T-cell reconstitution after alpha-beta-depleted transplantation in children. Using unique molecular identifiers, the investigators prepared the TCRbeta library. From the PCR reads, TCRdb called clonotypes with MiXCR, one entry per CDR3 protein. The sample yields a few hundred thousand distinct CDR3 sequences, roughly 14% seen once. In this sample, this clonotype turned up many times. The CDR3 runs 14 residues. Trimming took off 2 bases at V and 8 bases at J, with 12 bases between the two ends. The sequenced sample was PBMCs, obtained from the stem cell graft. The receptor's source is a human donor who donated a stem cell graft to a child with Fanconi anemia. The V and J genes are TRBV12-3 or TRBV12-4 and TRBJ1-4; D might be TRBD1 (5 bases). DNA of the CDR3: TGTGCCAGCAGTTTATGGGGGGGAAGCGAAAAACTGTTTTTT. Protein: CASSLWGGSEKLFF.